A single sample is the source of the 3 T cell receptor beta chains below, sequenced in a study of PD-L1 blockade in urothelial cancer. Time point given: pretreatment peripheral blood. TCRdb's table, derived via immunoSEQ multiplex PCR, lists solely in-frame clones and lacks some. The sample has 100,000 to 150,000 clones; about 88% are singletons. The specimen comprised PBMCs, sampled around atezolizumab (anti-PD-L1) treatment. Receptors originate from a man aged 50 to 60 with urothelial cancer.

The CDR3 sequence is CASTTGVSGANVLTF. The CDR3 DNA reads as TGTGCCAGCACCACGGGAGTATCTGGGGCCAACGTCCTGACTTTC. The chain carries TRBV9 and TRBJ2-6; D might be TRBD2 (6 bases). Deletions cut 6 bases from V and 1 base from J, with 11 bases between. The CDR3 is 15 residues long. Germline CDR1 and CDR2: SGDLS and YYNGEE.

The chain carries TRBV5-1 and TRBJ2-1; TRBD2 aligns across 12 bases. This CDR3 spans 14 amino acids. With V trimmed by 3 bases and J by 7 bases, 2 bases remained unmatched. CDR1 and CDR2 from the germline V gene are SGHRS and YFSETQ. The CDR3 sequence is CASSSTSGRNEQFF. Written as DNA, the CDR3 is TGCGCCAGCAGCTCGACTAGCGGGAGAAATGAGCAGTTCTTC.

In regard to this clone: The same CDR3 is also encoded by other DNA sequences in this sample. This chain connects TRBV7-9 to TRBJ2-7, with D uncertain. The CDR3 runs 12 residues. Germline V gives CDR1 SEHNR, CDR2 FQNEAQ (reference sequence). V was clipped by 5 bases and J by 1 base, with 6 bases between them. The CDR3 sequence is CASSPVSYEQYF. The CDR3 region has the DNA TGTGCCAGCAGCCCCGTGTCCTACGAGCAGTACTTC.